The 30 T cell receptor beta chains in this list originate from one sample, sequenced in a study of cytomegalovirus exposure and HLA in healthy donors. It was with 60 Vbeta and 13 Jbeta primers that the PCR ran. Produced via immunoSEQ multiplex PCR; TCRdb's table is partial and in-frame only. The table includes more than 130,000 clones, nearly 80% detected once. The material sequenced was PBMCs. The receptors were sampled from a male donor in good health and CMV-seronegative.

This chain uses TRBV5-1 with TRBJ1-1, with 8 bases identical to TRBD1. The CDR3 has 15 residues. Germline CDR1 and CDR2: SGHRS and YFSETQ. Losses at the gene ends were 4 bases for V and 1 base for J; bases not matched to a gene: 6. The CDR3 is CASSPPTGANTEAFF. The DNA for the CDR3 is TGCGCCAGCAGCCCGCCGACAGGGGCGAACACTGAAGCTTTCTTT.

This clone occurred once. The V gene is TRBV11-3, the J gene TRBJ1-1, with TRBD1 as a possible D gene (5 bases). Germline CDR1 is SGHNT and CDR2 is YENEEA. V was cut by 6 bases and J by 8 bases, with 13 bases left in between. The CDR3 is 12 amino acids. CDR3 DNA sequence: TGTGCCAGCAGTTTGCAGGGAACAGAAGCTTTCTTT. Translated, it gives CASSLQGTEAFF.

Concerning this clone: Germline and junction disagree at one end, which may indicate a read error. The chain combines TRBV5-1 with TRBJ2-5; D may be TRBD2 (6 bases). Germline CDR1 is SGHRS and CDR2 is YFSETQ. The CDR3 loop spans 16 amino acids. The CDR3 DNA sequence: TGCGCCAGCAGTTCGCAACTTGGGACTGCAGAAGAGGCCCAGTACTTC. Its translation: CASSSQLGTAEEAQYF. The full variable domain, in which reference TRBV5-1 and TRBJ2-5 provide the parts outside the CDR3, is KAGVTQTPRYLIKTRGQQVTLSCSPISGHRSVSWYQQTPGQGLQFLFEYFSETQRNKGNFPGRFSGRQFSNSRSEMNVSTLELGDSALYLCASSSQLGTAEEAQYFGPGTRLLVL.

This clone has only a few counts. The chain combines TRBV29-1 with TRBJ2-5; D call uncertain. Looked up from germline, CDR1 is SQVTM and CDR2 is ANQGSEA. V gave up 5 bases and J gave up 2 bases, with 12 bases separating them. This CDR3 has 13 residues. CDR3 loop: CSVKITAQETQYF. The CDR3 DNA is TGCAGCGTTAAGATTACAGCTCAAGAGACCCAGTACTTC.

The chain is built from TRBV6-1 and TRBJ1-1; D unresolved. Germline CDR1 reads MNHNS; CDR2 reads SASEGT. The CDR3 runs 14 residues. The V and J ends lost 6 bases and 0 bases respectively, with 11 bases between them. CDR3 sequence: CASRTPGMNTEAFF. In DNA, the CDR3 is TGTGCCAGCAGGACCCCGGGGATGAACACTGAAGCTTTCTTT.

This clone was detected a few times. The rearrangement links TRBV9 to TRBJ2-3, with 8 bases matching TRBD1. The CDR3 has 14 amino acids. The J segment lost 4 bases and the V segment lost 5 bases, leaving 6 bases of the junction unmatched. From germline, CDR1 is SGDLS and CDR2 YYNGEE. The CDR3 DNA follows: TGTGCCAGCAGTGTCAGGGGGCAGGCAGATACGCAGTATTTT. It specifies CASSVRGQADTQYF.

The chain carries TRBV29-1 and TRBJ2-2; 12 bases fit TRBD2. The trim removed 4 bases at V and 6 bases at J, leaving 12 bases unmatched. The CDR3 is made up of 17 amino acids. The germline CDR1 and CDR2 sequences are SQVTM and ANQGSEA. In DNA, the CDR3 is TGCAGCGTTGTCCAGCAACGACTAGCGGGGGTGCCCGGGGAGCTGTTTTTT. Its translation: CSVVQQRLAGVPGELFF.

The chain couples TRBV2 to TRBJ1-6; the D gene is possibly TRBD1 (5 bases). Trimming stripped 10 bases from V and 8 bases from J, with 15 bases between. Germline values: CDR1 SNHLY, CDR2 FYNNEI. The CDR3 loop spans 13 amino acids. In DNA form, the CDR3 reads TGTGCCACGAAAGGGGAACGAGATTCACCCCTCCACTTT. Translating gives CATKGERDSPLHF.

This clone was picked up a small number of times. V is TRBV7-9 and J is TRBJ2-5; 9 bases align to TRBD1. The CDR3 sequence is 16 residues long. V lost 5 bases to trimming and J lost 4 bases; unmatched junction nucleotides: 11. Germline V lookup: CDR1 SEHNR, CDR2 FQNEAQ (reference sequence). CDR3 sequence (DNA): TGTGCCAGCAGCGCTGCGTGGACAGGGGAAGGAGAGACCCAGTACTTC. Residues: CASSAAWTGEGETQYF.

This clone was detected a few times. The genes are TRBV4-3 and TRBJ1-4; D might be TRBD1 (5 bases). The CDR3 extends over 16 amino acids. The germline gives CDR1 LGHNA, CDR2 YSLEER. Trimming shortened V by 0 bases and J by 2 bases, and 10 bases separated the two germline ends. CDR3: CASSQEQAGTNEKLFF. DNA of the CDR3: TGCGCCAGCAGCCAAGAACAGGCTGGGACTAATGAAAAACTGTTTTTT.

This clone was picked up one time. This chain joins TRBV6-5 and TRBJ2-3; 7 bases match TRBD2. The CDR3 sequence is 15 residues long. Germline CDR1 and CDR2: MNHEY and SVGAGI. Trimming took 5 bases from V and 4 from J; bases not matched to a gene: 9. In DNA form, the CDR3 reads TGTGCCAGCAGTCCATACGGGGGGTTTTCAGATACGCAGTATTTT. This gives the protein CASSPYGGFSDTQYF.

CDR3: CATSRSRGDHQPQHF. CDR3 nucleotides: TGTGCCACCAGCAGATCCAGGGGGGATCATCAGCCCCAGCATTTT. This chain joins TRBV15 and TRBJ1-5; TRBD1 matches at 7 bases. J gave up 5 bases and V 2 bases, and 6 bases lay outside the gene matches. Germline CDR1 and CDR2: LNHNV and YYDKDF (reference sequence). This CDR3 is 15 amino acids long.

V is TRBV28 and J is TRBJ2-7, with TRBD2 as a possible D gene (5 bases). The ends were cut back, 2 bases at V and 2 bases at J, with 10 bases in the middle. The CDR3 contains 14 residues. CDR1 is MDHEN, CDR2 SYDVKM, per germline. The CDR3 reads CASSLVGSPYEQYF. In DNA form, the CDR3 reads TGTGCCAGCAGTTTAGTAGGGAGTCCCTACGAGCAGTACTTC.

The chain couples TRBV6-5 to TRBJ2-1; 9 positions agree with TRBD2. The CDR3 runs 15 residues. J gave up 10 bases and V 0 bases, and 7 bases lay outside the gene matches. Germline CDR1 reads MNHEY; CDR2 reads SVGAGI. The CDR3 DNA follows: TGTGCCAGCAGTTACTCGCGGGGGGGCATGGAGGAGCAGTTCTTC. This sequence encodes CASSYSRGGMEEQFF.

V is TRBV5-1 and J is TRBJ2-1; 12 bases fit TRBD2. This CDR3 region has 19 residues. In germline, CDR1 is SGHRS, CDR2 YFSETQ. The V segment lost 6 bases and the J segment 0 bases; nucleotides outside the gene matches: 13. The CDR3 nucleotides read TGCGCCAGCACCCTGGGCCCTAGCGGGGGGGGGAGCTCCTACAATGAGCAGTTCTTC. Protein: CASTLGPSGGGSSYNEQFF.

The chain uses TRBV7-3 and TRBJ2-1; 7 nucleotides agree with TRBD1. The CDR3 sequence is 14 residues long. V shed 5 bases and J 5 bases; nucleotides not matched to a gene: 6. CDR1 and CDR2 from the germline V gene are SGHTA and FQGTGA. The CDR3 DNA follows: TGTGCCAGCAGCGAGGGACAGCGTAACAATGAGCAGTTCTTC. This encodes CASSEGQRNNEQFF.

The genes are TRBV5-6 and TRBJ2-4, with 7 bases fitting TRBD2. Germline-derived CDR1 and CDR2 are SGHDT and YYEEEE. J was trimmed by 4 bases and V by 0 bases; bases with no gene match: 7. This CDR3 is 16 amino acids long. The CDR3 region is CASSLGAGERKNIQYF. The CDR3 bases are TGTGCCAGCAGCTTGGGGGCGGGGGAAAGGAAAAACATTCAGTACTTC.

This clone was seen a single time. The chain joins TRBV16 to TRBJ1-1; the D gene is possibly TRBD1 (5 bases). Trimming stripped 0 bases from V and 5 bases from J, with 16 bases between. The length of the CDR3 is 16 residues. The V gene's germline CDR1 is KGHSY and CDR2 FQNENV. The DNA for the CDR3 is TGTGCCAGCAGCCAATCGGGAAGGCAGGGCGGAACTGAAGCTTTCTTT. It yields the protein CASSQSGRQGGTEAFF. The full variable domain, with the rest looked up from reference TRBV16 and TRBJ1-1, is GEEVAQTPKHLVRGEGQKAKLYCAPIKGHSYVFWYQQVLKNEFKFLISFQNENVFDETGMPKERFSAKCLPNSPCSLEIQATKLEDSAVYFCASSQSGRQGGTEAFFGQGTRLTVV.

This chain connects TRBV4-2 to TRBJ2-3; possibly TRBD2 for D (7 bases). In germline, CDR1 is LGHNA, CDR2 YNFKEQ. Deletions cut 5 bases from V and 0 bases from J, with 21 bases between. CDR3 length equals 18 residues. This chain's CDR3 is CASSRGGVAASSTDTQYF. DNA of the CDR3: TGTGCCAGCAGCAGGGGGGGAGTAGCTGCGTCTAGCACAGATACGCAGTATTTT.

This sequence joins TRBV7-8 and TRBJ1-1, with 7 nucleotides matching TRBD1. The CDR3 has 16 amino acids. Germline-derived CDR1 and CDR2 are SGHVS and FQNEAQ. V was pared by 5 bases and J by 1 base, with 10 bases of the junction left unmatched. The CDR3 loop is CASSPRQGQANTEAFF. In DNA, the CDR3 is TGTGCCAGCAGCCCTCGACAGGGTCAGGCGAACACTGAAGCTTTCTTT.

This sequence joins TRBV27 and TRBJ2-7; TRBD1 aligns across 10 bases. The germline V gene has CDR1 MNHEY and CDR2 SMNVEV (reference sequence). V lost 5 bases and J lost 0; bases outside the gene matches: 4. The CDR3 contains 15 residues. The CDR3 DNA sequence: TGTGCCAGCAGTCCCGGGACAGGGGACTCCTACGAGCAGTACTTC. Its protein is CASSPGTGDSYEQYF.

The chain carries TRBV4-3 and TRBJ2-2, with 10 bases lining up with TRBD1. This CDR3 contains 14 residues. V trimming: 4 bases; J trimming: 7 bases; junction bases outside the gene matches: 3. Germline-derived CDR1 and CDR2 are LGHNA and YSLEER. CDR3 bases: TGCGCCAGCAGCCCGGACAGGGGGATCGGGGAGCTGTTTTTT. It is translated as CASSPDRGIGELFF.

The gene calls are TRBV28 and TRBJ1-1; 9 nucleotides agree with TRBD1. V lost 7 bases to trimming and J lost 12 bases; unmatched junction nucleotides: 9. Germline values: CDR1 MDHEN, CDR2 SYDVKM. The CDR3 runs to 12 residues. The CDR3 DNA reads TGTGCCAGCAATAAGGGGACAGGGATAACTTTCTTT. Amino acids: CASNKGTGITFF.

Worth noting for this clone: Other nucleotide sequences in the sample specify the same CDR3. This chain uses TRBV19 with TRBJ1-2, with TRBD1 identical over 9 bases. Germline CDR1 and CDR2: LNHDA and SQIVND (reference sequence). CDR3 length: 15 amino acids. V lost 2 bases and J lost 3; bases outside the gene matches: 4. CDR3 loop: CASSIRQGGYYGYTF. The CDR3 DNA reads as TGTGCCAGTAGTATAAGACAGGGGGGCTACTATGGCTACACCTTC.

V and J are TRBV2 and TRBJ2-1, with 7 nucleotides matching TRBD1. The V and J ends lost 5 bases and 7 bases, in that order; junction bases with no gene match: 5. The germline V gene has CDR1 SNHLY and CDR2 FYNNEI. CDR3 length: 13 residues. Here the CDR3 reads CASSYTRGNEQFF. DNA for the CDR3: TGTGCCAGCAGTTATACCAGGGGGAATGAGCAGTTCTTC.

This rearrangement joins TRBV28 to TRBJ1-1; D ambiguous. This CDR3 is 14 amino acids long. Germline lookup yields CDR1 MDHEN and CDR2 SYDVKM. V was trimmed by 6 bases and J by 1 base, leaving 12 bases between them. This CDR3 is CASSHPRQNTEAFF. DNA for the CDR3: TGTGCCAGCAGCCACCCCCGACAGAACACTGAAGCTTTCTTT.

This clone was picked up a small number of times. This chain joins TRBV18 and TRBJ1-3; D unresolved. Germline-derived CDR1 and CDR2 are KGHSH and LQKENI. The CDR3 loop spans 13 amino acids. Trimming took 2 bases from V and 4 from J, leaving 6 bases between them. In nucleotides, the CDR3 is TGTGCCAGCTCACCAGGAGAAGGAAACACCATATATTTT. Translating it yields CASSPGEGNTIYF.

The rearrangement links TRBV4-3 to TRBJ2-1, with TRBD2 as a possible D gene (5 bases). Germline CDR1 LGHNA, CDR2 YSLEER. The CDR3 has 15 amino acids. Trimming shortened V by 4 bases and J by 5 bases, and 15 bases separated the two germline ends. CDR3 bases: TGCGCCAGCAGCCTTACTAGTCAGCCCCACAATGAGCAGTTCTTC. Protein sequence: CASSLTSQPHNEQFF.

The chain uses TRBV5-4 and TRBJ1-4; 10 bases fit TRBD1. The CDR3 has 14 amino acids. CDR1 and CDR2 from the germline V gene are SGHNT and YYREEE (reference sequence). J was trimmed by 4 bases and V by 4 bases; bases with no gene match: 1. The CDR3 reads CASSRDRGNEKLFF. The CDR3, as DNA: TGTGCCAGCAGCCGGGACAGGGGTAATGAAAAACTGTTTTTT.

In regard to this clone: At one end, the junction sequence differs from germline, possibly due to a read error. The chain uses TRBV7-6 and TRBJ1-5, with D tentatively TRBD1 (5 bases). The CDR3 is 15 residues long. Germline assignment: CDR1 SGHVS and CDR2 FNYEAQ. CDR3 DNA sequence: TGTGCCAGCAGCTTGGGGGGGGAGAGCAATCGGCCCCAGCATTTT. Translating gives CASSLGGESNRPQHF. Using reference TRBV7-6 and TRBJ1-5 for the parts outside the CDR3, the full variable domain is GAGVSQSPRYKVTKRGQDVALRCDPISGHVSLYWYRQALGQGPEFLTYFNYEAQQDKSGLPNDRFSAERPEGSISTLTIQRTEQRDSAMYRCASSLGGESNRPQHFGDGTRLSIL.